The clone carrying this T cell receptor beta chain was seen repeatedly, ten times or more. This sample was included in a study of T-cell memory formation after mild COVID-19. Study information: Clusters were largely donor specific.

Germline-derived CDR1 and CDR2 are LNHDA and SQIVND (reference sequence). The CDR3 spans 14 residues. V shed 5 bases and J 6 bases; nucleotides not matched to a gene: 9. Using constant-segment primers, 5'RACE produced TCR alpha and TCR beta cDNA libraries carrying sample barcodes and UMIs. TCRdb itself ran the 5' RACE reads through MiXCR, one entry per CDR3 protein. The profile covers about 140,000 distinct CDR3 sequences, with 6% to 7% appearing a single time and around 2% taken by the ten largest. The receptor was derived from an adult woman who had mild COVID-19 (a few samples of this study predate the infection). Cell type and time point are not known. Sample: PBMCs or a T cell subset sorted from them (not recorded which). This chain connects TRBV19 to TRBJ2-7; 8 nucleotides line up with TRBD1. The CDR3 protein is CASSPRDRSGEQYF. The DNA of the CDR3 is TGTGCCAGTAGTCCCCGGGACAGGAGCGGCGAGCAGTACTTC.